The following is a T cell receptor beta chain sequence with its context. These data come from a study of blood T cell repertoires in COVID-19. Authors' data handling: By means of reference gene primer amplification, nucleated cell counts were estimated. Measured with immunoSEQ multiplex PCR; TCRdb has only the in-frame clones, and not every one. Clone size and V and J calls were adopted from that table, with D and trimming inferred from the DNA. The sample has under 500,000 clones; about 89% are singletons. The source of this sequence is a woman younger than 45 with acute or convalescent COVID-19. Sequencing was done on a sample of peripheral blood.

The CDR3 protein is CASRETGSGANVLTF. The CDR3 region has the DNA TGTGCCAGCAGAGAGACAGGGTCCGGGGCCAACGTCCTGACTTTC. J is TRBJ2-6 and V is TRBV28; 7 bases agree with TRBD1. The CDR3 consists of 15 residues. Germline V gene lookup returns CDR1 MDHEN and CDR2 SYDVKM. With V trimmed by 6 bases and J by 4 bases, 6 bases remained unmatched. The full variable domain, in which reference TRBV28 and TRBJ2-6 provide the parts outside the CDR3, is DVKVTQSSRYLVKRTGEKVFLECVQDMDHENMFWYRQDPGLGLRLIYFSYDVKMKEKGDIPEGYSVSREKKERFSLILESASTNQTSMYLCASRETGSGANVLTFGAGSRLTVL.